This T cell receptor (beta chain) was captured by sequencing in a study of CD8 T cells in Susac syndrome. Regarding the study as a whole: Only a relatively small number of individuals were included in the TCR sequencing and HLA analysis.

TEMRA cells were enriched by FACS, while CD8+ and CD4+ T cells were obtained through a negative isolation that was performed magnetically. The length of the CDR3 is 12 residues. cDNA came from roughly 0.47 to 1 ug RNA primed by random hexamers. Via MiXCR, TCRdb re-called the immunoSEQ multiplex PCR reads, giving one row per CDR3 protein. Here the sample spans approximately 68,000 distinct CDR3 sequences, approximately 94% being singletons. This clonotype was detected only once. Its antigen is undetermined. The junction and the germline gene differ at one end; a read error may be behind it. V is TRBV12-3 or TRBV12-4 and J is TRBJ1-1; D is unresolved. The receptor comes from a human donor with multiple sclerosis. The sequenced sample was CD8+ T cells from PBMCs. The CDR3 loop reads CASTETGTETFF. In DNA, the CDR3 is TGTGCCAGCACTGAAACTGGCACTGAAACTTTCTTT.